This TCR beta chain came from a study of graft-versus-host responses after intestinal transplantation. Study background: Anti-thymocyte globulin induction was given to all recipients, followed by tacrolimus and steroids for two to four years. Points from the study as a whole: Detection of GvH clones occurred in recipient marrow, and some had their first appearance in ileum or blood. Declining HvG levels early post-transplant were linked to peak circulating GvH clone levels. Clonal ratios of graft-versus-host to host-versus-graft in allografts were high for patients exhibiting graft-donor T cell macrochimerism.

A note on this clone: Its antigen remains unknown.

This CDR3 spans 17 amino acids. The J segment lost 0 bases and the V segment lost 6 bases, leaving 10 bases of the junction unmatched. Germline CDR1 and CDR2: MNHEY and SMNVEV (reference sequence). Only in-frame clones appear in the TCRdb table, and some are missing; sequencing was by immunoSEQ multiplex PCR. The sample lists over 10,000 clones, almost 85% occurring once. This sequence joins TRBV27 and TRBJ2-1, with 8 bases lining up with TRBD1. The clonotype originates from a human patient who received an intestinal transplant, so some T cells may come from the graft donor. The source was PBMCs, collected after intestinal transplantation. The CDR3 coding sequence is TGTGCCAGCAGCGAAGGACAGGGAGAATACTCCTACAATGAGCAGTTCTTC. It encodes CASSEGQGEYSYNEQFF.